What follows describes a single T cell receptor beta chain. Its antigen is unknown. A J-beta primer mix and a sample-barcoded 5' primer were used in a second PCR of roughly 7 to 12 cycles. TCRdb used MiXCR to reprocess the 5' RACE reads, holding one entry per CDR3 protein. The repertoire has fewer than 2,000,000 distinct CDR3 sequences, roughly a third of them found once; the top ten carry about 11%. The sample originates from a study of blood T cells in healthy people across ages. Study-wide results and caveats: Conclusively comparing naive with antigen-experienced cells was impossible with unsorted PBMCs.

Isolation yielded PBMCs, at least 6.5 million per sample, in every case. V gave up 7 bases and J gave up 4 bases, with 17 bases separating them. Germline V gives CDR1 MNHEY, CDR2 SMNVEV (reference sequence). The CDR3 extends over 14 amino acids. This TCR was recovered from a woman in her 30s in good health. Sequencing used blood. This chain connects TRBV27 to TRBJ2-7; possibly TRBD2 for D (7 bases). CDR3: CASKRGGGGYEQYF. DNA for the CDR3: TGTGCCAGCAAGAGGGGAGGGGGTGGTTACGAGCAGTACTTC.